This T cell receptor beta chain was documented in a study of T-cell reconstitution after alpha-beta-depleted transplantation in children. This clonotype was seen many times. The antigen remains unidentified. The length of the CDR3 is 13 residues. Trimming took 7 bases from V and 6 from J; bases not matched to a gene: 7. Looked up from germline, CDR1 is DFQATT and CDR2 is SNEGSKA (reference sequence). Study outcomes and limitations: Counts and diversity of T cells one year after transplant came mostly from newly produced T cells. It was reported that alpha-beta T cells came from several hundred expanded graft clones (about two months after transplant).

Unique molecular identifiers were used to barcode this TCRbeta library. From the PCR reads, TCRdb called clonotypes with MiXCR, one entry per CDR3 protein. Of 550,000 to 800,000 distinct CDR3 sequences listed, about an eighth are singletons. The sample consisted of PBMCs, taken before TCRalphabeta/CD19-depleted stem cell transplant. The rearrangement joins TRBV20-1 to TRBJ2-3, with 10 nucleotides matching TRBD2. The clonotype comes from a girl aged 2-15 years with congenital amegakaryocytic thrombocytopenia, due to receive a stem cell transplant. The CDR3 reads CSGLAGVGDTQYF. CDR3 DNA: TGCAGTGGGCTAGCGGGAGTGGGTGATACGCAGTATTTT.